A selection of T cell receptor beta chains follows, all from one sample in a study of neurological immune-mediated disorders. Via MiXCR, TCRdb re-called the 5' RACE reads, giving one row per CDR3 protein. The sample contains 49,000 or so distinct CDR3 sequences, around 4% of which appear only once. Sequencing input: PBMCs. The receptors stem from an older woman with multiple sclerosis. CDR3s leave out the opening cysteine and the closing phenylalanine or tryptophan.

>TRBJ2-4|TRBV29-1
SVVVIRDRAKNIQY
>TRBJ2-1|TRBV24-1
ATEGTVDNEQF
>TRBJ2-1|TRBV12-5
ASATGLAGGDEQF
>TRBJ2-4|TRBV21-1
ASSKAHFGQPAKNIQY
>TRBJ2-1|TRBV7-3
ASSPGDRNEQF
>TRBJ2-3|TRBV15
ATSRDTIDGSSTDTQY
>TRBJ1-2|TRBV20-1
SAKGMGGYT
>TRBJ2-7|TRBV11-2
ASSPRTVPSYEQY
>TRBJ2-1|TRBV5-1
ASSLGLAGGRNHNEQF
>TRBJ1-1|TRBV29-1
SVGTAGALATEAF
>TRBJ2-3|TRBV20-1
SASEGAAGGTDTQY
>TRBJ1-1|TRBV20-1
SATSGGIAEAF
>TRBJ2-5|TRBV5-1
ASSFLRQGKQETQY
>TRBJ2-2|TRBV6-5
ASSYSRNTGELF